The source of this TCR beta chain is a study of blood T cell repertoires in COVID-19. The CDR3 totals 15 residues. The germline CDR1 and CDR2 sequences are LGHNA and YSLEER. With 4 bases removed from V and 6 bases from J, the gap between germline ends came to 16 bases. The assay was immunoSEQ multiplex PCR, and TCRdb's table has in-frame clones only and misses some. The sample has approximately 200,000 clones; around 90% are singletons. The clonotype originates from a man under 40 with COVID-19, enrolled during active disease. Sequenced input: peripheral blood. This chain links TRBV4-3 with TRBJ2-1, with D hard to call. For the CDR3, the DNA is TGCGCCAGCAGCCCTGACATAAACAACCGCAATGAGCAGTTCTTC. Translation: CASSPDINNRNEQFF.